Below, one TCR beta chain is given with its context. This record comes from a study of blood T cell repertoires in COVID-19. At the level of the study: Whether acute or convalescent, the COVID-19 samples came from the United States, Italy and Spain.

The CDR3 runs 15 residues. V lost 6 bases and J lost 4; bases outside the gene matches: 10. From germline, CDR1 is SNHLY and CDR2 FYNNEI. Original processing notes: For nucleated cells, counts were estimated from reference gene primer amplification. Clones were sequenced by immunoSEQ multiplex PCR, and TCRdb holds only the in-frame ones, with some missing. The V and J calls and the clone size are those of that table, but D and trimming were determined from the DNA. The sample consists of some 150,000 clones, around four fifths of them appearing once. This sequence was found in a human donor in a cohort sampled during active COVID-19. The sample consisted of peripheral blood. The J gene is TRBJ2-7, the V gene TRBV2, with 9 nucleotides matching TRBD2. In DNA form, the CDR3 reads TGTGCCAGCAGCGCTCTGGCGGGGGGGCAATACGAGCAGTACTTC. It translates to CASSALAGGQYEQYF.